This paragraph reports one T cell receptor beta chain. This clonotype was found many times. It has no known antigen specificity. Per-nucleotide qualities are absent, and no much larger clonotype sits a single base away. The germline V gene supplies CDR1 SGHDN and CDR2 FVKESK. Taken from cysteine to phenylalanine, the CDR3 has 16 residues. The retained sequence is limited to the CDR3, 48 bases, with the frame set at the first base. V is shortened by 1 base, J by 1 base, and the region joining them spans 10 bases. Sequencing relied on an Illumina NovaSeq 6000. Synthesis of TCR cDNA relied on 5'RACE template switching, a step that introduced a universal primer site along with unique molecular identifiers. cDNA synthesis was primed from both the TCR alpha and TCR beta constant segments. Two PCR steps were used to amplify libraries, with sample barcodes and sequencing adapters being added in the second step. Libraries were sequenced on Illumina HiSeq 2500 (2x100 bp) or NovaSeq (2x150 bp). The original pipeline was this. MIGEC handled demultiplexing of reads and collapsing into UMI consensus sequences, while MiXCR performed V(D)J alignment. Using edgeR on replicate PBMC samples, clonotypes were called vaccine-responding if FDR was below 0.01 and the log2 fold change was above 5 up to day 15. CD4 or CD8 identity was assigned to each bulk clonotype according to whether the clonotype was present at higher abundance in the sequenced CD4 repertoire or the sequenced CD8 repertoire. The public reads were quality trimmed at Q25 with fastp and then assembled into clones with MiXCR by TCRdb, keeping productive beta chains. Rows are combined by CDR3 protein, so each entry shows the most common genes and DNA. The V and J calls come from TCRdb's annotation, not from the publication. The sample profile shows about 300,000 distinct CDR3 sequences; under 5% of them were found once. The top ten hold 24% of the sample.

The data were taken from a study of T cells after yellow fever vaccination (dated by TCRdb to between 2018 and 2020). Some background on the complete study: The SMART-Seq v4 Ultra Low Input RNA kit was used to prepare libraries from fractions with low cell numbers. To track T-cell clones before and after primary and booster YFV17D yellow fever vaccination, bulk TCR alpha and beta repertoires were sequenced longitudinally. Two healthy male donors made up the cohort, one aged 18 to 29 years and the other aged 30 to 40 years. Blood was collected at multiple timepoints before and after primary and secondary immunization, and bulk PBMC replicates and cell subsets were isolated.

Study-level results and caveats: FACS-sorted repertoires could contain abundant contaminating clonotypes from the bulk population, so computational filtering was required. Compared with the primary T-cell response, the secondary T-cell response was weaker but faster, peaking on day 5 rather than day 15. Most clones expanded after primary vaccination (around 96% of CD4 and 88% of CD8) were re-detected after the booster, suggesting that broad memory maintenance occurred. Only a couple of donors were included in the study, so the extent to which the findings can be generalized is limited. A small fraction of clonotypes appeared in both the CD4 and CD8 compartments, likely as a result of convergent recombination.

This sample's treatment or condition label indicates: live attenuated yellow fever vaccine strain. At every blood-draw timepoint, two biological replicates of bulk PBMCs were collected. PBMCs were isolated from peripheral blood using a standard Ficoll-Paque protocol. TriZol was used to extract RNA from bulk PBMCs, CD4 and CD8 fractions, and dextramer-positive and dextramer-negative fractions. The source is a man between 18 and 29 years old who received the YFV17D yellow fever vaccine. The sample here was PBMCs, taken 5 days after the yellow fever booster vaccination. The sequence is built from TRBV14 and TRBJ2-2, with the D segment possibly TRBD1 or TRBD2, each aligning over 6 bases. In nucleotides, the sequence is TGTGCCAGCAGCCAAGTCGGGGGACAGAACACCGGGGAGCTGTTTTTT. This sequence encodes CASSQVGGQNTGELFF.